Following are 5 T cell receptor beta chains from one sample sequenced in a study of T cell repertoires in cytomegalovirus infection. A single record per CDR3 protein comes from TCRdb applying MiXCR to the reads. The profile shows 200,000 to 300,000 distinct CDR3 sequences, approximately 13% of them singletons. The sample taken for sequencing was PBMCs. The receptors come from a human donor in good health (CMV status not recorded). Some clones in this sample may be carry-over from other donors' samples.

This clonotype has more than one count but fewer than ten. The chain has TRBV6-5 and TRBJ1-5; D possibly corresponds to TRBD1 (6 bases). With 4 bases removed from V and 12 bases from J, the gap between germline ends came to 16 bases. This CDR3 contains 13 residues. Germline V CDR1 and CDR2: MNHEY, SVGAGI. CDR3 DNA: TGTGCCAGCAGTTTCTCCGGGACACATAGCCAGCATTTT. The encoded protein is CASSFSGTHSQHF.

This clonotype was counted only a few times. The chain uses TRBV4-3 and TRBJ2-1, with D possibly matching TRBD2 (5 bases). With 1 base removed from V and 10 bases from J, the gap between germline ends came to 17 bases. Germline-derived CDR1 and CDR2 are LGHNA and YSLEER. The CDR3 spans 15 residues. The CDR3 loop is CASSQGMGVSREQFF. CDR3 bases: TGCGCCAGCAGCCAAGGCATGGGAGTCTCCAGGGAGCAGTTCTTC.

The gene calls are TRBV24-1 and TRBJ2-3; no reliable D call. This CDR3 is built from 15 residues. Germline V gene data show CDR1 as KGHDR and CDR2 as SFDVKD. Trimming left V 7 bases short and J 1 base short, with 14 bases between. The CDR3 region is CATRSTPYGTDTQYF. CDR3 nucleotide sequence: TGTGCCACCAGATCGACCCCCTATGGCACAGATACGCAGTATTTT.

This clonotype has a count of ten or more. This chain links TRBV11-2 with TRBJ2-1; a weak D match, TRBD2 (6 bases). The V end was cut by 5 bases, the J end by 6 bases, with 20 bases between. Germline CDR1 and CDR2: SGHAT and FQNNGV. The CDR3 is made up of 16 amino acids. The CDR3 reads CASSPLVSAGINEQFF. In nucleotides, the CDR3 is TGTGCCAGCAGCCCTCTTGTGTCTGCGGGGATCAATGAGCAGTTCTTC. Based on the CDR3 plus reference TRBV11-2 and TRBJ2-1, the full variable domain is EAGVAQSPRYKIIEKRQSVAFWCNPISGHATLYWYQQILGQGPKLLIQFQNNGVVDDSQLPKDRFSAERLKGVDSTLKIQPAKLEDSAVYLCASSPLVSAGINEQFFGPGTRLTVL.

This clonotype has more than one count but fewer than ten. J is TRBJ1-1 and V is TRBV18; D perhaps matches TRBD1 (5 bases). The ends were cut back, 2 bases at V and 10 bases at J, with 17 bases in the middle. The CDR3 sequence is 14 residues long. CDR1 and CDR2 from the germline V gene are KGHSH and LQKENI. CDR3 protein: CASSPLEGKAGAFF. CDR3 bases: TGTGCCAGCTCACCATTGGAGGGGAAAGCTGGAGCTTTCTTT.